The clone carrying this T cell receptor beta chain was recorded once. Sequencing used immunoSEQ multiplex PCR; TCRdb keeps in-frame clones, though not all of them. The sample contains 2,500 to 3,000 clones, under 80% of which appear only once. The data stem from a study of tumour-infiltrating T cells in Burkitt lymphoma. Background on the study: Repertoire clonality predicted overall and progression-free survival.

The CDR3 has 14 amino acids. V shed 4 bases and J shed 0 bases, with 10 bases lying between them. Germline values: CDR1 SGHRS, CDR2 YFSETQ. The source is a human donor with diffuse large B-cell lymphoma. Sample: tumor tissue. The chain recombines TRBV5-1 with TRBJ1-1, with TRBD1 as a possible D gene (5 bases). CDR3 residues: CASSPGGMNTEAFF. The CDR3 DNA is TGCGCCAGCAGCCCGGGGGGTATGAACACTGAAGCTTTCTTT.